This TCR beta chain was documented in a study of Ad26.COV2.S vaccination and SARS-CoV-2 variants. Study in general: Intramuscularly, Ad26.COV2.S was given either once or twice, 56 days apart.

V lost 5 bases and J 8 bases, leaving 19 bases between the germline ends. This CDR3 contains 15 residues. Looked up from germline, CDR1 is SGHAT and CDR2 is FQNNGV. Repertoires were generated with immunoSEQ multiplex PCR, while TCRdb's copy carries only in-frame clones and drops some. The sample has 200,000 to 300,000 clones; 70% to 90% are singletons. Treatment: some 20 received Ad26.COV2.S at low or high dose, single or two shots; 5 received placebo; per-sample allocation not given. The samples date from day 63 after the first vaccine or placebo injection. Its platform was an Ad26 vector, and its expressed antigen was Wuhan-strain SARS-CoV-2 spike.

This TCR was sampled from a person between 18 and 65 years old who received the Ad26.COV2.S COVID-19 vaccine or a placebo. The J gene is TRBJ2-1, the V gene TRBV11-2; tentatively, D is TRBD1 or TRBD2 (5 bases each). The input for sequencing was peripheral blood, taken in a trial of Ad26.COV2.S vaccine versus placebo. CDR3 amino acids: CASSTLGTRNDEQFF. Here the CDR3 DNA reads TGTGCCAGCAGCACTCTTGGGACCCGCAACGATGAGCAGTTCTTC.